Below, 23 T cell receptor beta chains from the same sample are listed, as sequenced in a study of technical replicates of blood from several donors. Clones were read by immunoSEQ multiplex PCR, and TCRdb kept only the in-frame ones, dropping some. Of just under 85,000 clones in the sample, approximately 94% were seen once. Specimen: T cells isolated from PBMCs. The receptor set was obtained from a human donor in good health.

The V and J genes are TRBV19 and TRBJ1-1; D gene unclear. Germline assignment: CDR1 LNHDA and CDR2 SQIVND (reference sequence). The CDR3 consists of 13 residues. V was shortened by 3 bases and J by 3 bases, with 8 bases between the two germline ends. The CDR3 DNA sequence: TGTGCCAGTAGTATGAACGGGTACACTGAAGCTTTCTTT. It codes for CASSMNGYTEAFF.

This chain links TRBV6-6 with TRBJ2-7, with D possibly being TRBD1 (5 bases). This CDR3 comprises 13 residues. Trimming cost V 4 bases and J 7 bases, with 14 bases left between them. Germline CDR1 reads MNHNY; CDR2 reads SVGAGI (reference sequence). The CDR3 DNA follows: TGTGCCAGCAGTTCAGGGCATGGTACAGAGCAGTACTTC. It is translated as CASSSGHGTEQYF.

As to this clone: Germline is not matched at one junction end, which may reflect a read error. The chain is built from TRBV4-2 and TRBJ2-2, with 7 nucleotides matching TRBD2. This CDR3 has 15 amino acids. Germline V CDR1 and CDR2: LGHNA, YNFKEQ. DNA for the CDR3: TGTGCCAGCAGGAAGAGCGGGGCGAACATCGGGGAGCTGTTTTTT. Amino acid sequence: CASRKSGANIGELFF.

The rearrangement joins TRBV7-8 to TRBJ2-5; TRBD1 matches at 9 bases. V was clipped by 4 bases and J by 4 bases; unmatched bases: 4. Per the germline V gene, CDR1 is SGHVS and CDR2 is FQNEAQ. This CDR3 spans 14 amino acids. The DNA of the CDR3 is TGTGCCAGCAGCTGGACAGGGGATGGAGAGACCCAGTACTTC. Translating it yields CASSWTGDGETQYF.

This clone has more than one count but fewer than ten. V usage is TRBV29-1 and J usage is TRBJ1-1, with D maybe TRBD1 (6 bases). V was clipped by 4 bases and J by 1 base, with 13 bases between them. Germline CDR1 SQVTM, CDR2 ANQGSEA. The CDR3 runs 14 residues. CDR3 DNA: TGCAGCGTTGGGGCAGGGGTAGGGAACACTGAAGCTTTCTTT. It encodes CSVGAGVGNTEAFF. Together with reference TRBV29-1 and TRBJ1-1, the CDR3 gives the full variable domain: SAVISQKPSRDICQRGTSLTIQCQVDSQVTMMFWYRQQPGQSLTLIATANQGSEATYESGFVIDKFPISRPNLTFSTLTVSNMSPEDSSIYLCSVGAGVGNTEAFFGQGTRLTVV.

The chain combines TRBV27 with TRBJ1-5; tentative D call: TRBD1 (5 bases). With 2 bases removed from V and 2 bases from J, the gap between germline ends came to 13 bases. The CDR3 runs 16 residues. The germline gives CDR1 MNHEY, CDR2 SMNVEV (reference sequence). The CDR3 DNA is TGTGCCAGCAGTTTAATGGGGGGAGGCGGCAATCAGCCCCAGCATTTT. Translating gives CASSLMGGGGNQPQHF.

The chain has TRBV5-6 and TRBJ2-7, with 7 bases matching TRBD1. Germline CDR1 and CDR2: SGHDT and YYEEEE. After removal of 0 bases from V and 3 bases from J, the junction contained 6 bases not matched to a gene. This CDR3 is built from 15 residues. Written as DNA, the CDR3 is TGTGCCAGCAGCTTGGTGGGACAGAGGGACTACGAGCAGTACTTC. This gives the protein CASSLVGQRDYEQYF.

The CDR3 nucleotides are TGTGCCAGTAGTATAGGACAGGGATGGGGCAATCAGCCCCAGCATTTT. Its translation: CASSIGQGWGNQPQHF. The chain links TRBV19 to TRBJ1-5; 7 bases align to TRBD1. CDR1 and CDR2 (germline): LNHDA, SQIVND (reference sequence). V lost 1 base, J lost 2 bases, and 5 bases stayed unmatched. This CDR3 is built from 16 residues. Complete variable domain (other parts from reference TRBV19 and TRBJ1-5): DGGITQSPKYLFRKEGQNVTLSCEQNLNHDAMYWYRQDPGQGLRLIYYSQIVNDFQKGDIAEGYSVSREKKESFPLTVTSAQKNPTAFYLCASSIGQGWGNQPQHFGDGTRLSIL.

The genes are TRBV28 and TRBJ1-5; possibly TRBD1 for D (5 bases). Germline V lookup: CDR1 MDHEN, CDR2 SYDVKM. The length of the CDR3 is 15 residues. Trimming cost V 0 bases and J 4 bases, with 10 bases left between them. This CDR3 is CASSLWGGGNQPQHF. CDR3 DNA: TGTGCCAGCAGTTTATGGGGCGGGGGGAATCAGCCCCAGCATTTT.

The V call is TRBV9, the J call TRBJ1-1; the D gene is possibly TRBD1 (5 bases). The CDR3 extends over 16 amino acids. The V gene's germline CDR1 is SGDLS and CDR2 YYNGEE. Trimming removed 0 bases at V and 2 bases at J, with 14 bases between. This CDR3 reads CASSVVLGGFNTEAFF. CDR3 DNA: TGTGCCAGCAGCGTAGTACTGGGGGGGTTTAACACTGAAGCTTTCTTT.

The chain links TRBV25-1 to TRBJ2-3; possibly TRBD2 for D (5 bases). The CDR3 covers 13 residues. CDR1 is MGHDK and CDR2 is SYGVNS in the germline V gene. The V gene lost 4 bases and the J gene lost 2 bases, with 7 bases spanning the gap. The CDR3 DNA follows: TGTGCCAGCAGTGGAGGGTCCACAGATACGCAGTATTTT. The encoded protein is CASSGGSTDTQYF.

The sample holds one count of this clone. The rearrangement links TRBV14 to TRBJ2-2, with D uncertain. The germline V gene has CDR1 SGHDN and CDR2 FVKESK. V was shortened by 3 bases and J by 5 bases, with 13 bases between the two germline ends. CDR3 length: 15 residues. CDR3 coding DNA: TGTGCCAGCAGCCATGTCGGCGGATCGACCGGGGAGCTGTTTTTT. As protein: CASSHVGGSTGELFF.

V is TRBV13 and J is TRBJ2-3, with 10 bases lining up with TRBD2. The germline V gene has CDR1 PRHDT and CDR2 FYEKMQ (reference sequence). The CDR3 sequence is 17 residues long. The ends lost 2 bases at V and 1 base at J; junction bases unmatched: 6. CDR3 nucleotides: TGTGCCAGCAGCTTAACCTTAGCGGGGGGTCGCACAGATACGCAGTATTTT. Translated: CASSLTLAGGRTDTQYF.

Comments on this clone: Other DNA sequences in this specimen translate into the identical CDR3. The chain carries TRBV6-5 and TRBJ1-2; tentative D call: TRBD1 (5 bases). Germline CDR1 reads MNHEY; CDR2 reads SVGAGI. The CDR3 has 13 residues. Trimming shortened V by 2 bases and J by 4 bases, and 8 bases separated the two germline ends. The CDR3 DNA is TGTGCCAGCAGTTACCGAACAGGCTATGGCTACACCTTC. Protein product: CASSYRTGYGYTF.

The gene calls are TRBV6-1 and TRBJ1-5; D ambiguous. There are 14 residues in the CDR3. CDR1 and CDR2 from the germline V gene are MNHNS and SASEGT. Deletions cut 1 base from V and 6 bases from J, with 10 bases between. This chain's CDR3 is CASSEVRGVQPQHF. As DNA, the CDR3 is TGTGCCAGCAGTGAAGTTCGGGGTGTTCAGCCCCAGCATTTT.

This clone appeared a single time. The chain joins TRBV9 to TRBJ1-2; the D is unclear. The V gene's germline CDR1 is SGDLS and CDR2 YYNGEE. The CDR3 runs to 14 residues. V was shortened by 4 bases and J by 3 bases, with 13 bases between the two germline ends. The CDR3 reads CASSPSKQYYGYTF. CDR3 DNA: TGTGCCAGCAGCCCCAGTAAACAGTACTATGGCTACACCTTC. The full variable domain, in which reference TRBV9 and TRBJ1-2 provide the parts outside the CDR3, is DSGVTQTPKHLITATGQRVTLRCSPRSGDLSVYWYQQSLDQGLQFLIQYYNGEERAKGNILERFSAQQFPDLHSELNLSSLELGDSALYFCASSPSKQYYGYTFGSGTRLTVV.

The V and J genes are TRBV5-1 and TRBJ2-7, with 9 bases fitting TRBD1. Per the germline V gene, CDR1 is SGHRS and CDR2 is YFSETQ. V was clipped by 6 bases and J by 7 bases; unmatched bases: 8. The CDR3 contains 13 residues. The CDR3 DNA reads TGCGCCAGCATGCGGACAGGGGATGGAGAGCAGTACTTC. Translated, it gives CASMRTGDGEQYF.

The chain combines TRBV6-1 with TRBJ2-1, with D hard to call. Germline loops: CDR1 MNHNS, CDR2 SASEGT. With 3 bases removed from V and 5 bases from J, the gap between germline ends came to 11 bases. The CDR3 extends over 14 amino acids. CDR3 DNA sequence: TGTGCCAGCAGTGATGGCTCCCTTGACAATGAGCAGTTCTTC. This encodes CASSDGSLDNEQFF.

J is TRBJ1-1 and V is TRBV18; D call uncertain. The germline V and J ends were trimmed by 4 bases and 0 bases, with 6 bases remaining between them. The V gene's germline CDR1 is KGHSH and CDR2 LQKENI. The CDR3 is made up of 13 amino acids. CDR3 bases: TGTGCCAGCTCACAAGCAATGAACACTGAAGCTTTCTTT. Translated, it gives CASSQAMNTEAFF.

The rearrangement links TRBV6-1 to TRBJ1-4; maybe TRBD1 (6 bases). The CDR3 is made up of 15 amino acids. Trimming pared 7 bases from V and 6 bases from J, leaving 18 bases between. Germline-derived CDR1 and CDR2 are MNHNS and SASEGT. For the CDR3, the DNA is TGTGCCAGCACGGGGTGGCGGGGGCTACATGAAAAACTGTTTTTT. Its protein is CASTGWRGLHEKLFF.

The chain carries TRBV9 and TRBJ2-1; maybe TRBD2 (6 bases). The CDR3 contains 15 residues. The germline V gene encodes CDR1 SGDLS and CDR2 YYNGEE. Trimming left V 0 bases short and J 2 bases short, with 9 bases between. CDR3 residues: CASSVGGDTYNEQFF. CDR3 in DNA: TGTGCCAGCAGCGTAGGGGGGGATACCTACAATGAGCAGTTCTTC.

This rearrangement joins TRBV15 to TRBJ2-7; TRBD2 matches 14 bases. Germline values: CDR1 LNHNV, CDR2 YYDKDF (reference sequence). The CDR3 is 17 amino acids. The junction had 6 bases not matched to a gene; V was cut back by 4 bases and J by 1 base. Here the CDR3 DNA reads TGTGCCACCAGCAAAGGACTAGCGGGGGGTGATTCCTACGAGCAGTACTTC. Protein sequence: CATSKGLAGGDSYEQYF.

J is TRBJ2-1 and V is TRBV27; 12 nucleotides agree with TRBD2. The CDR3 runs 16 residues. Germline CDR1 MNHEY, CDR2 SMNVEV (reference sequence). The V and J ends lost 5 bases and 12 bases, in that order; junction bases with no gene match: 14. The CDR3 nucleotides read TGTGCCAGCAGTAGTCCGGGACTAGCGGGTCGGGAGGGGCAGTTCTTC. Its translation: CASSSPGLAGREGQFF.